This TCR beta chain was sequenced in a study of shared T cell receptors in the human thymus. The repertoire was sequenced with immunoSEQ multiplex PCR; TCRdb's copy has only in-frame clones and lacks some. The profile shows around 67,000 clones, roughly 96% of them singletons. Looked up from germline, CDR1 is SGHRS and CDR2 is YFSETQ. CDR3 length: 13 residues. With 3 bases clipped from V and 8 bases from J, the junction kept 3 bases outside the gene matches. The rearrangement uses TRBV5-1 and TRBJ2-1; 9 nucleotides line up with TRBD1. The specimen sequenced was thymocytes. The clonotype was recovered from a human donor. CDR3 DNA sequence: TGCGCCAGCAGCTCCAGACAGGGGGATGAGCAGTTCTTC. Amino acids: CASSSRQGDEQFF.